The clone carrying this T cell receptor beta chain was seen at least ten times. This specimen comes from a study of identical twins. Each CDR3 protein is one row after TCRdb ran MiXCR on the 5' RACE reads. In the table there are some 710,000 distinct CDR3 sequences, less than 7% of which are singletons. This clonotype was sampled from a man in his late teens or twenties in good health. The sequenced material came from naive T cells sorted from blood.

CDR3: CASSPGTGGSGEQFF. For the CDR3, the DNA is TGTGCCAGCAGCCCCGGGACAGGGGGATCTGGTGAGCAGTTCTTC. The V and J genes are TRBV12-3 or TRBV12-4 and TRBJ2-1; 11 bases align to TRBD1. J was trimmed by 9 bases and V by 6 bases; bases with no gene match: 10. This CDR3 contains 15 residues.